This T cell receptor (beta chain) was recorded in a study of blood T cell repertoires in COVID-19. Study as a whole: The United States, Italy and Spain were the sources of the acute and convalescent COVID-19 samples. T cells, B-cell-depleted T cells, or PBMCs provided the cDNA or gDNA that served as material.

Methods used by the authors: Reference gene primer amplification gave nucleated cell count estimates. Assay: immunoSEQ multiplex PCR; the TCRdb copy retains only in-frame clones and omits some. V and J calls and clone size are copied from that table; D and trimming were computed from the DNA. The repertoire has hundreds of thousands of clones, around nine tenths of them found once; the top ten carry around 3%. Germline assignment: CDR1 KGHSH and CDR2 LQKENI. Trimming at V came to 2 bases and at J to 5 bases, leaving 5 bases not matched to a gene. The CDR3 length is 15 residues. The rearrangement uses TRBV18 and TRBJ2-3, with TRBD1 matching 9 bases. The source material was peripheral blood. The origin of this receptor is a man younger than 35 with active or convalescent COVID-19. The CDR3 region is CASSPEGTGLDTQYF. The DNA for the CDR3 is TGTGCCAGCTCACCAGAGGGGACAGGGTTAGATACGCAGTATTTT.